This T cell receptor beta chain is from a study of T cell changes during pregnancy in multiple sclerosis. Assay used: immunoSEQ multiplex PCR; TCRdb lists only in-frame clones, some missing. Of approximately 40,000 clones listed, more than 85% were seen once; the top ten hold about an eighth. The CDR3 totals 18 residues. Germline CDR1 is LGHNT and CDR2 is FRNRAP. V was pared by 7 bases and J by 1 base, with 26 bases between. The V call is TRBV12-5, the J call TRBJ2-7; tentative D call: TRBD1 (6 bases). The material sequenced was CD8+ T cells from peripheral blood mononuclear cells, taken after pregnancy. This clonotype was obtained from a female donor with multiple sclerosis, enrolled in a pregnancy study. The CDR3 sequence is CASALVTNQQGASYEQYF. CDR3 nucleotide sequence: TGTGCTAGTGCCCTGGTCACAAACCAACAGGGCGCTTCCTACGAGCAGTACTTC.